This T cell receptor beta chain emerged from a study of T-cell reconstitution after alpha-beta-depleted transplantation in children. This clonotype was counted only a few times. CDR3 length: 16 residues. V lost 6 bases to trimming and J lost 5 bases; unmatched junction nucleotides: 10. Unique molecular identifiers were built into the TCRbeta library. TCRdb recomputed calls from the PCR reads with MiXCR, one row per CDR3 protein. This table holds hundreds of thousands of distinct CDR3 sequences, roughly 9.5% found once. Sample: PBMCs from the stem cell graft donor, taken from the stem cell graft. This chain uses TRBV12-3 or TRBV12-4 with TRBJ2-3; 11 nucleotides agree with TRBD1. This TCR was recovered from a human donor who donated a stem cell graft to a child with SCID. DNA for the CDR3: TGTGCCAGCAGCCGAGGGACAGGGGGTGTCAAAGATACGCAGTATTTT. Its protein is CASSRGTGGVKDTQYF.